The T cell receptor beta chain described here comes from a study of cytomegalovirus exposure and HLA in healthy donors. 60 Vbeta and 13 Jbeta primers were used in PCR. Sequencing was performed with immunoSEQ multiplex PCR; in TCRdb, only in-frame clones are kept and a portion is missing. The table has 90,000 to 120,000 clones, roughly 80% seen once. Germline V gene data show CDR1 as SGHRS and CDR2 as YFSETQ. The CDR3 spans 15 residues. The V end lost 0 bases, the J end lost 5 bases, and 11 bases lay between the germline ends. On this clone: Its antigen is not known.

Study results and caveats: Per a prior analysis, the majority of TCR beta V segments were productive roughly 90% or roughly 30% of the time.

The source of this sequence is a man younger than 40 in good health and CMV-seronegative. This chain uses TRBV5-1 with TRBJ1-4, with a weak D call TRBD1 (5 bases). Material for sequencing was PBMCs. CDR3 coding DNA: TGCGCCAGCAGCTTGGTCTGGGGCGAGAATGAAAAACTGTTTTTT. Translating gives CASSLVWGENEKLFF.